Below are 19 T cell receptor beta chains sequenced from a single sample in a study of blood T cell repertoires in COVID-19. Sequencing was performed with immunoSEQ multiplex PCR; in TCRdb, only in-frame clones are kept and a portion is missing. The data show approximately 280,000 clones, with approximately 85% seen just once and 4% to 6% held by the top ten. Material: peripheral blood. These receptors all stem from a man aged 50-59 years with active or convalescent COVID-19.

This clone has a single count. The genes are TRBV12-3 or TRBV12-4 and TRBJ2-7; no reliable D call. The CDR3 covers 12 residues. V was cut by 10 bases and J by 3 bases, with 13 bases left in between. CDR3 in amino acids: CATSKNSYEQYF. CDR3 coding DNA: TGTGCCACCTCGAAAAACAGCTACGAGCAGTACTTC.

This rearrangement joins TRBV6-1 to TRBJ1-5; TRBD1 might be the D (6 bases). The CDR3 spans 16 residues. Between the trimmed V and J ends, which lost 0 bases and 5 bases, there was a span of 14 bases. The germline V gene has CDR1 MNHNS and CDR2 SASEGT. The CDR3 DNA reads as TGTGCCAGCAGTGAAGCGACTTGGGGGCGGGATCAGCCCCAGCATTTT. This encodes CASSEATWGRDQPQHF.

This rearrangement joins TRBV7-2 to TRBJ2-7; 10 bases agree with TRBD2. This CDR3 has 12 residues. Germline assignment: CDR1 SGHTA and CDR2 FQGNSA. The ends lost 4 bases at V and 11 bases at J; junction bases unmatched: 5. CDR3 loop: CASSSLAGAKYF. CDR3 bases: TGTGCCAGCAGCTCCCTAGCGGGAGCCAAGTACTTC.

The chain carries TRBV5-1 and TRBJ2-5; D is possibly TRBD2 (5 bases). Trimming removed 3 bases at V and 4 bases at J, with 16 bases between. Germline V gives CDR1 SGHRS, CDR2 YFSETQ. CDR3 length: 15 residues. The DNA of the CDR3 is TGCGCCAGCAGCTGGAACCGGGGTGCTGGAGAGACCCAGTACTTC. Amino acids: CASSWNRGAGETQYF.

The CDR3 bases are TGTGCCAGCAGCTTGGACACCAGGGGGTATTATCAGCCCCAGCATTTT. It encodes CASSLDTRGYYQPQHF. The chain employs TRBV5-5 and TRBJ1-5; 7 bases map to TRBD1. This CDR3 comprises 16 residues. V gave up 0 bases and J gave up 5 bases; unmatched junction bases: 8. The germline V gene has CDR1 SGHKS and CDR2 YYEKEE (reference sequence).

The gene calls are TRBV6-5 and TRBJ1-1; 11 bases are shared with TRBD1. The V segment lost 5 bases and the J segment 6 bases; nucleotides outside the gene matches: 8. CDR1 and CDR2 from the germline V gene are MNHEY and SVGAGI. This CDR3 comprises 15 residues. CDR3 nucleotides: TGTGCCAGCAGTACACGGACAGGGGGCGCCGCTGAAGCTTTCTTT. Its translation: CASSTRTGGAAEAFF.

This sequence joins TRBV18 and TRBJ1-5; 7 bases line up with TRBD1. After removal of 4 bases from V and 4 bases from J, the junction contained 1 base not matched to a gene. The CDR3 sequence is 13 residues long. CDR1 KGHSH and CDR2 LQKENI come from the germline V gene. CDR3 loop: CASSQQGNQPQHF. The CDR3 DNA is TGTGCCAGCTCACAACAGGGGAATCAGCCCCAGCATTTT.

The chain combines TRBV25-1 with TRBJ2-4; tentatively, D is TRBD1 (5 bases). The CDR3 sequence is 18 residues long. CDR1 and CDR2 (germline): MGHDK, SYGVNS. With 1 base removed from V and 2 bases from J, the gap between germline ends came to 18 bases. As DNA, the CDR3 is TGTGCCAGCAGTGAATGGGGCAAAGGGGAAGGGACCAAAAACATTCAGTACTTC. Translation gives CASSEWGKGEGTKNIQYF.

In DNA, the CDR3 is TGTGCCAGTAGTAGGATACCCGCCGGGACAGGCAGCACAGATACGCAGTATTTT. Amino acids: CASSRIPAGTGSTDTQYF. J is TRBJ2-3 and V is TRBV19, with 8 bases aligning to TRBD1. J gave up 0 bases and V 4 bases, and 12 bases lay outside the gene matches. From germline, CDR1 is LNHDA and CDR2 SQIVND (reference sequence). This CDR3 is 18 amino acids long.

V is TRBV19 and J is TRBJ1-5; weak D call: TRBD1 (5 bases). CDR1 and CDR2 from the germline V gene are LNHDA and SQIVND (reference sequence). The CDR3 is 15 residues long. Trimming left V 3 bases short and J 11 bases short, with 20 bases between. DNA of the CDR3: TGTGCCAGTAGTATCGGGGGGTTCCCTCCAATGTCCCAGCATTTT. This translates into CASSIGGFPPMSQHF.

The chain employs TRBV15 and TRBJ1-2, with D uncertain. CDR3 length equals 14 residues. Germline assignment: CDR1 LNHNV and CDR2 YYDKDF (reference sequence). V gave up 0 bases and J gave up 4 bases, with 9 bases separating them. The CDR3 DNA sequence: TGTGCCACCAGCAGAGACGGAGCGGGCTATGGCTACACCTTC. The encoded protein is CATSRDGAGYGYTF. The full variable domain, its missing parts supplied by reference TRBV15 and TRBJ1-2, is DAMVIQNPRYQVTQFGKPVTLSCSQTLNHNVMYWYQQKSSQAPKLLFHYYDKDFNNEADTPDNFQSRRPNTSFCFLDIRSPGLGDTAMYLCATSRDGAGYGYTFGSGTRLTVV.

The chain employs TRBV3-1 (or the pseudogene TRBV3-2) and TRBJ2-5, with 12 bases matching TRBD2. J lost 0 bases, V lost 4 bases, and 3 bases had no gene match. The V gene's germline CDR1 is LGHDT and CDR2 YNNKEL (reference sequence). This CDR3 spans 16 amino acids. In DNA form, the CDR3 reads TGTGCCAGCAGCCTCCGGACTAGCGGGAACCAAGAGACCCAGTACTTC. Protein: CASSLRTSGNQETQYF.

The chain combines TRBV10-2 with TRBJ2-3; TRBD1 matches at 9 bases. Trimming cost V 3 bases and J 4 bases; bases outside gene matches: 8. In germline, CDR1 is WSHSY, CDR2 SAAADI. The CDR3 is 16 amino acids. CDR3 nucleotides: TGCGCCAGCAGTGAACCCGGGACAGGGCGCCCAGATACGCAGTATTTT. Translation: CASSEPGTGRPDTQYF.

The V call is TRBV30, the J call TRBJ2-1, with 7 bases aligning to TRBD1. This CDR3 is 13 amino acids long. Trimming cost V 0 bases and J 12 bases; bases outside gene matches: 8. Germline V gene lookup returns CDR1 GTSNPN and CDR2 SVGIG (reference sequence). The CDR3 loop reads CAWSVIGGGGQFF. The CDR3 bases are TGTGCCTGGAGTGTAATAGGGGGCGGAGGGCAGTTCTTC.

The chain couples TRBV27 to TRBJ1-5; D unclear. Trimming left V 5 bases short and J 0 bases short, with 14 bases between. Germline V gives CDR1 MNHEY, CDR2 SMNVEV (reference sequence). This CDR3 contains 16 residues. As DNA, the CDR3 is TGTGCCAGCAGTGAGGGTTACCGATATAGCAATCAGCCCCAGCATTTT. This translates into CASSEGYRYSNQPQHF.

This CDR3 is CASAGTGNQPQHF. The CDR3 DNA reads TGTGCCAGCGCGGGGACAGGCAATCAGCCCCAGCATTTT. The chain combines TRBV25-1 with TRBJ1-5; 7 bases match TRBD1. Germline loops: CDR1 MGHDK, CDR2 SYGVNS. Trimming removed 8 bases from V and 2 bases from J; junction bases left unmatched: 3. This CDR3 is 13 amino acids long. The variable domain in full, completed from reference TRBV25-1 and TRBJ1-5, reads EADIYQTPRYLVIGTGKKITLECSQTMGHDKMYWYQQDPGMELHLIHYSYGVNSTEKGDLSSESTVSRIRTEHFPLTLESARPSHTSQYLCASAGTGNQPQHFGDGTRLSIL.

V is TRBV30 and J is TRBJ1-3; D might be TRBD1 (5 bases). This CDR3 is 15 amino acids long. Germline V gene lookup returns CDR1 GTSNPN and CDR2 SVGIG (reference sequence). V lost 1 base and J 0 bases, leaving 10 bases between the germline ends. DNA for the CDR3: TGTGCCTGGAGTGCCCCCGACAGCTCTGGAAACACCATATATTTT. Its translation: CAWSAPDSSGNTIYF.

This clone was detected a few times. CDR3 DNA: TGCGCCAGCAGCTCCGGGACAGTCTCCTACAATGAGCAGTTCTTC. As protein: CASSSGTVSYNEQFF. This sequence joins TRBV5-1 and TRBJ2-1, with 7 bases identical to TRBD1. The germline V gene has CDR1 SGHRS and CDR2 YFSETQ. CDR3 length: 15 residues. V dropped 3 bases and J dropped 0; count of bases not matched to a gene: 3.

The rearrangement links TRBV7-2 to TRBJ1-3, with a possible D match to TRBD1 (5 bases). The CDR3 runs 16 residues. Germline V CDR1 and CDR2: SGHTA, FQGNSA. V lost 3 bases and J 0 bases, leaving 12 bases between the germline ends. The chain's CDR3 is CASSLEGANSGNTIYF. The CDR3 DNA is TGTGCCAGCAGCTTGGAAGGGGCGAACTCTGGAAACACCATATATTTT.